This T cell receptor (beta chain) is drawn from a study of early T cells in non-severe SARS-CoV-2 infection. Background on the study: Alpha and beta chains were unpaired, from unsorted whole-blood bulk RNA. Overall study findings and caveats: Missing private and CD4 specificities, VDJdb matching favored anti-spike CD8 responses.

Individual cDNA molecules each received unique molecular identifiers attached to them. Each CDR3 protein gets one entry after TCRdb re-called the 5' RACE reads with MiXCR. The repertoire holds tens of thousands of distinct CDR3 sequences, with about 9% as singletons. V was pared by 6 bases and J by 7 bases, with 9 bases between. This CDR3 has 12 amino acids. Germline V gives CDR1 MNHEY, CDR2 SVGAGI. Comments on this clonotype: Its target is not known.

The sequence was obtained from an adult who was a healthcare worker with PCR-confirmed SARS-CoV-2 infection or an uninfected control (not recorded which). The sequenced sample was whole blood. The rearrangement uses TRBV6-5 and TRBJ2-2, with unresolved D. CDR3 in DNA: TGTGCCAGCAGGATTTGGGGCGGGGAGCTGTTTTTT. Amino acids: CASRIWGGELFF.